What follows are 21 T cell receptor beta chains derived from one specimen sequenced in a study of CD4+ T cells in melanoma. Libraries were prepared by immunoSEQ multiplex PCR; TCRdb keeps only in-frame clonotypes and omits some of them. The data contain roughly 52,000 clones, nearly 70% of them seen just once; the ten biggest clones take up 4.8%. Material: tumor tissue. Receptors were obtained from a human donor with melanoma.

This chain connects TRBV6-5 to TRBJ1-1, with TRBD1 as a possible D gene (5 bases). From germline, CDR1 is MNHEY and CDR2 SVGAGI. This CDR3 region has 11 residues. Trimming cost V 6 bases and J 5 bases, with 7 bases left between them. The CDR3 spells CASSPGTEAFF. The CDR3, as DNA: TGTGCCAGCAGCCCAGGGACTGAAGCTTTCTTT.

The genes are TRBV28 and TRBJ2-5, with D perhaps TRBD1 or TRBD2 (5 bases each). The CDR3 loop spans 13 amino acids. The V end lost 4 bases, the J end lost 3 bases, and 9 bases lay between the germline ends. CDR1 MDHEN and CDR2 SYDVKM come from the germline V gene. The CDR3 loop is CASSSGAEETQYF. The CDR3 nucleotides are TGTGCCAGCAGTTCCGGGGCAGAAGAGACCCAGTACTTC. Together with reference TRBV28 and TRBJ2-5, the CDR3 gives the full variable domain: DVKVTQSSRYLVKRTGEKVFLECVQDMDHENMFWYRQDPGLGLRLIYFSYDVKMKEKGDIPEGYSVSREKKERFSLILESASTNQTSMYLCASSSGAEETQYFGPGTRLLVL.

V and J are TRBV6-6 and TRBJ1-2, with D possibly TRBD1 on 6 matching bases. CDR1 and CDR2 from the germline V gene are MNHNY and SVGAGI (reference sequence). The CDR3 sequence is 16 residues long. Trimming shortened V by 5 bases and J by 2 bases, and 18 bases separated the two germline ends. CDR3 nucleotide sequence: TGTGCCAGCAGTCACAGGGTTCTGTCTTCAAACTATGGCTACACCTTC. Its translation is CASSHRVLSSNYGYTF.

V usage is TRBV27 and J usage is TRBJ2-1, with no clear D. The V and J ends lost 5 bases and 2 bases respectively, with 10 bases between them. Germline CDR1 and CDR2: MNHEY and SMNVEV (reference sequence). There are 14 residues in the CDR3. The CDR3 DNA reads TGTGCCAGCAGTAAAAGTGGCCCCTACAATGAGCAGTTCTTC. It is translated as CASSKSGPYNEQFF.

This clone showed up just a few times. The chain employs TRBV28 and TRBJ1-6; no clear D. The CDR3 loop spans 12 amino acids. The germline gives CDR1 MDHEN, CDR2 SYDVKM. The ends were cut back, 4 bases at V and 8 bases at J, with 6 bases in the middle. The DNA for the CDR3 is TGTGCCAGCAGTTCTCCCTATTCACCCCTCCACTTT. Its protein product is CASSSPYSPLHF.

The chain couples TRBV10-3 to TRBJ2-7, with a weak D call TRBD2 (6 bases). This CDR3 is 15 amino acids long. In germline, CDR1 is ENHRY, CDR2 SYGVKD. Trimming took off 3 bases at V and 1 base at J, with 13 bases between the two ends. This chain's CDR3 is CAISDHRDSSYEQYF. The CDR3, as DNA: TGTGCCATCAGTGATCACCGGGACTCTTCCTACGAGCAGTACTTC.

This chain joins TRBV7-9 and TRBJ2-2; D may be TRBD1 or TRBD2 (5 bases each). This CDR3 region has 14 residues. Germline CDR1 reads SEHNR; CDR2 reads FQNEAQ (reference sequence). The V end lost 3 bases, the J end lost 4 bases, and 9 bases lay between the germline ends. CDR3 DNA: TGTGCCAGCAGCTTTGGGACGAGCACCGGGGAGCTGTTTTTT. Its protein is CASSFGTSTGELFF.

The CDR3 DNA reads TGTGCCAGTAGCAGCCGACAGCCTAACACTGAAGCTTTCTTT. It codes for CASSSRQPNTEAFF. The chain recombines TRBV19 with TRBJ1-1; D possibly corresponds to TRBD1 (5 bases). Trimming took 6 bases from V and 2 from J, leaving 13 bases between them. This CDR3 comprises 14 residues. Per germline, CDR1 LNHDA and CDR2 SQIVND (reference sequence).

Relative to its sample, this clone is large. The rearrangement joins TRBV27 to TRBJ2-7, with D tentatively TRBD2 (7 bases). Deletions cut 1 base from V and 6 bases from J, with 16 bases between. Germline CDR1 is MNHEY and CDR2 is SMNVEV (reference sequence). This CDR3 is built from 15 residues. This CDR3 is CASSLFVGGQPEQYF. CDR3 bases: TGTGCCAGCAGTTTATTTGTGGGGGGGCAGCCCGAGCAGTACTTC.

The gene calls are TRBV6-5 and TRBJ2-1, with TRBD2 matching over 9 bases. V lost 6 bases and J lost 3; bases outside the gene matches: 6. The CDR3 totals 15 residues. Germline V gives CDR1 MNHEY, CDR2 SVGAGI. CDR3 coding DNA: TGTGCCAGCAGGGCAGCGGGGGGCTACTACAATGAGCAGTTCTTC. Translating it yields CASRAAGGYYNEQFF.

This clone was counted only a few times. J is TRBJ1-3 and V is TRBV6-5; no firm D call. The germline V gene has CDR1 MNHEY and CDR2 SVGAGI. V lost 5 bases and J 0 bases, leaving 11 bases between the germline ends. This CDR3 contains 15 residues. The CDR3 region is CASSRTTGSGNTIYF. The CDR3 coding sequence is TGTGCCAGCAGTCGAACGACGGGCTCTGGAAACACCATATATTTT.

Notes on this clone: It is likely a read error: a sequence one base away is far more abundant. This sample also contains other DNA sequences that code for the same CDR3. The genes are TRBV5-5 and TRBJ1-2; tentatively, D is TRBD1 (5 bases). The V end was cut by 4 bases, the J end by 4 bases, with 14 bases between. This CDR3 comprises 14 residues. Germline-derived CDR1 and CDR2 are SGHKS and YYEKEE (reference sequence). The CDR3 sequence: CASSQDSGTYGYTF. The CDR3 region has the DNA TGTGCCAGCAGCCAAGATTCCGGGACCTATGGCTACACCTTC.

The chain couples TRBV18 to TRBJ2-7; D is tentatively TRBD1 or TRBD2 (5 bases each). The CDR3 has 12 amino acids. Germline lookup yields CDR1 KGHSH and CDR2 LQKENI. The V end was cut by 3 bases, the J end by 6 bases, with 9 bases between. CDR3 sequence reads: CASSPGESEQYF. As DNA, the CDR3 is TGTGCCAGCTCACCGGGGGAGAGCGAGCAGTACTTC.

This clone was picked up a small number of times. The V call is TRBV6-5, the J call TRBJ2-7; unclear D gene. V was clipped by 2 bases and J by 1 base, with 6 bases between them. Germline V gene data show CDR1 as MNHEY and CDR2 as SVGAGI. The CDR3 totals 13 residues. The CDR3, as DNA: TGTGCCAGCAGTTACGGACCTTCCTACGAGCAGTACTTC. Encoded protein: CASSYGPSYEQYF.

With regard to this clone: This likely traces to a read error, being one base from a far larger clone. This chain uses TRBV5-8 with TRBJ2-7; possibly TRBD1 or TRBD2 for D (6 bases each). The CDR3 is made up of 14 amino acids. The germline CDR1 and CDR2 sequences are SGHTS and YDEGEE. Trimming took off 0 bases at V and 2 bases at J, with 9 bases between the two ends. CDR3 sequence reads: CASSLAEGAYEQYF. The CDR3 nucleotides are TGTGCCAGCAGCTTGGCGGAGGGGGCCTACGAGCAGTACTTC. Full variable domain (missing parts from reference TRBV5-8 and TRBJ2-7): EAGVTQSPTHLIKTRGQQATLRCSPISGHTSVYWYQQALGLGLQFLLWYDEGEERNRGNFPPRFSGRQFPNYSSELNVNALELEDSALYLCASSLAEGAYEQYFGPGTRLTVT.

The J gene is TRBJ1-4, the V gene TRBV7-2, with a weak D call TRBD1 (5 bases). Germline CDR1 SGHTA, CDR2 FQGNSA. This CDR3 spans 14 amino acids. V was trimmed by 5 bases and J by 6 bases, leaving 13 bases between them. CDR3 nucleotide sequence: TGTGCCAGCAGCCCCCAGGGACTGGATGAAAAACTGTTTTTT. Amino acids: CASSPQGLDEKLFF. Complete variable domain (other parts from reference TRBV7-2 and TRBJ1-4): GAGVSQSPSNKVTEKGKDVELRCDPISGHTALYWYRQSLGQGLEFLIYFQGNSAPDKSGLPSDRFSAERTGGSVSTLTIQRTQQEDSAVYLCASSPQGLDEKLFFGSGTQLSVL.

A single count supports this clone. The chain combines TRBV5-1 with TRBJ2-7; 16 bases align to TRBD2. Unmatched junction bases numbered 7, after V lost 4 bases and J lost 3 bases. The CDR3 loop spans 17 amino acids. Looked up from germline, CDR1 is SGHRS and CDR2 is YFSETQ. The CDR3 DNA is TGCGCCAGCAGCCCGGGACTAGCGGGGGGGGGTTACTACGAGCAGTACTTC. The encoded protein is CASSPGLAGGGYYEQYF. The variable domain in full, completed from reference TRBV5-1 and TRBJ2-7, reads KAGVTQTPRYLIKTRGQQVTLSCSPISGHRSVSWYQQTPGQGLQFLFEYFSETQRNKGNFPGRFSGRQFSNSRSEMNVSTLELGDSALYLCASSPGLAGGGYYEQYFGPGTRLTVT.

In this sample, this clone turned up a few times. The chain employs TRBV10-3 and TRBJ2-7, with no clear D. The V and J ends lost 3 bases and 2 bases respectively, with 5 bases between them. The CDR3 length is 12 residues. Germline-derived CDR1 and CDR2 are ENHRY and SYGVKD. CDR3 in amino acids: CAISDSPYEQYF. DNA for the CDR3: TGTGCCATCAGTGACAGCCCCTACGAGCAGTACTTC.

CDR3 in DNA: TGTGCCAGCAGCTTAAACAGGGTGGTGGCCGATACGCAGTATTTT. Translating it yields CASSLNRVVADTQYF. The chain employs TRBV7-2 and TRBJ2-3, with D possibly being TRBD1 (6 bases). The CDR3 spans 15 residues. The ends were cut back, 2 bases at V and 6 bases at J, with 15 bases in the middle. Germline loops: CDR1 SGHTA, CDR2 FQGNSA.

The CDR3 region is CSVDRDGYTF. The DNA for the CDR3 is TGCAGCGTTGATAGGGATGGCTACACCTTC. J is TRBJ1-2 and V is TRBV29-1; D gene unclear. Germline lookup yields CDR1 SQVTM and CDR2 ANQGSEA. The V end lost 3 bases, the J end lost 6 bases, and 5 bases lay between the germline ends. There are 10 residues in the CDR3.

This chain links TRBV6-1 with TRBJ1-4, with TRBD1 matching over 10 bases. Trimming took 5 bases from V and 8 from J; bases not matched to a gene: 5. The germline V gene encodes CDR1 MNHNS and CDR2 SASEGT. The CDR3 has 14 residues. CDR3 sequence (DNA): TGTGCCAGCAGTACCGGGACAGGGGTGGAAAAACTGTTTTTT. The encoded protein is CASSTGTGVEKLFF.